This entry lists 20 T cell receptor beta chains sequenced from one sample in a study of T cell repertoires in MIS-A myocarditis. Assay used: immunoSEQ multiplex PCR; TCRdb lists only in-frame clones, some missing. The repertoire holds about 16,000 clones, with roughly 74% as singletons. Sample: left ventricle heart tissue obtained at autopsy. The source of these receptors is a man aged 18-30 years with fulminant myocarditis from multisystem inflammatory syndrome in adults (MIS-A) after COVID-19.

V usage is TRBV9 and J usage is TRBJ2-3; a weak D match, TRBD2 (5 bases). Between the trimmed V and J ends, which lost 0 bases and 8 bases, there was a span of 19 bases. The CDR3 runs 16 residues. Per the germline V gene, CDR1 is SGDLS and CDR2 is YYNGEE. The CDR3 DNA reads TGTGCCAGCAGCGTAGCAGAGGGCGGGCCCGCCGGTACGCAGTATTTT. Translating gives CASSVAEGGPAGTQYF.

The chain recombines TRBV7-8 with TRBJ1-1; TRBD1 might be the D (6 bases). Germline CDR1 SGHVS, CDR2 FQNEAQ. Between the trimmed V and J ends, which lost 2 bases and 0 bases, there was a span of 13 bases. The CDR3 is 16 amino acids. The CDR3 loop is CASSLSGRGLNTEAFF. In DNA, the CDR3 is TGTGCCAGCAGCTTATCAGGGCGGGGGCTGAACACTGAAGCTTTCTTT.

J is TRBJ2-7 and V is TRBV5-1; 7 nucleotides match TRBD2. With V trimmed by 0 bases and J by 0 bases, 9 bases remained unmatched. The germline V gene has CDR1 SGHRS and CDR2 YFSETQ. This CDR3 spans 17 amino acids. The CDR3 sequence is CASSLGGSGPSSYEQYF. The CDR3 DNA is TGCGCCAGCAGCTTGGGCGGTAGCGGGCCAAGCTCCTACGAGCAGTACTTC.

This clone appeared a few times. The rearrangement uses TRBV6-2 or TRBV6-3 and TRBJ1-1; perhaps TRBD1 as D (6 bases). The CDR3 is made up of 14 amino acids. The ends were cut back, 1 base at V and 7 bases at J, with 13 bases in the middle. Germline CDR1 is MNHEY and CDR2 is SVGEGT. In nucleotides, the CDR3 is TGTGCCAGCAGTTACTTCGGGGGCTCAAATGAAGCTTTCTTT. This sequence encodes CASSYFGGSNEAFF.

The chain couples TRBV28 to TRBJ1-2; D perhaps matches TRBD1 (5 bases). Germline V lookup: CDR1 MDHEN, CDR2 SYDVKM. The length of the CDR3 is 15 residues. V was shortened by 5 bases and J by 7 bases, with 20 bases between the two germline ends. The CDR3 region has the DNA TGTGCCAGCAGTCGTCCCTCCAGGGATAGGGGTGGCTACACCTTC. Amino acids: CASSRPSRDRGGYTF.

The V gene is TRBV25-1, the J gene TRBJ1-1; TRBD1 matches 12 bases. CDR3 size: 15 residues. Germline loops: CDR1 MGHDK, CDR2 SYGVNS. The junction had 11 bases not matched to a gene; V was cut back by 11 bases and J by 4 bases. The CDR3 sequence is CAGMGQGARVTEAFF. CDR3 DNA sequence: TGTGCCGGGATGGGACAGGGGGCCCGAGTCACTGAAGCTTTCTTT.

This rearrangement joins TRBV28 to TRBJ1-2; D remains unclear. The CDR3 totals 17 residues. Germline V CDR1 and CDR2: MDHEN, SYDVKM. V lost 2 bases and J 3 bases, leaving 19 bases between the germline ends. This CDR3 is CASSLRPLTAGDYGYTF. Written as DNA, the CDR3 is TGTGCCAGCAGTTTACGCCCATTGACCGCCGGGGACTATGGCTACACCTTC.

The chain links TRBV28 to TRBJ2-3; 10 bases agree with TRBD2. V gave up 8 bases and J gave up 5 bases; unmatched junction bases: 7. This CDR3 is built from 14 residues. Germline CDR1 is MDHEN and CDR2 is SYDVKM. The CDR3 nucleotides are TGTGCCAGCTTCGGAGCGGGAGGGTTAGATACGCAGTATTTT. Translated: CASFGAGGLDTQYF.

This clone was observed once. The V gene is TRBV28, the J gene TRBJ2-3; 7 nucleotides agree with TRBD2. Looked up from germline, CDR1 is MDHEN and CDR2 is SYDVKM. Trimming removed 10 bases from V and 4 bases from J; junction bases left unmatched: 11. The CDR3 runs to 14 residues. The CDR3 region is CATTDRAGADTQYF. In DNA, the CDR3 is TGTGCCACCACCGATAGGGCGGGGGCAGATACGCAGTATTTT.

This clone turned up a few times. The chain couples TRBV4-3 to TRBJ1-1; no clear D gene. The length of the CDR3 is 13 residues. The ends were cut back, 0 bases at V and 6 bases at J, with 8 bases in the middle. CDR1 LGHNA and CDR2 YSLEER come from the germline V gene. In nucleotides, the CDR3 is TGCGCCAGCAGCCAAGAGGGGTATTCTGAAGCTTTCTTT. Its protein product is CASSQEGYSEAFF.

A few counts support this clone. This sequence joins TRBV27 and TRBJ1-6; unclear D gene. This CDR3 comprises 14 residues. Germline V gives CDR1 MNHEY, CDR2 SMNVEV (reference sequence). V lost 4 bases, J lost 10 bases, and 14 bases lay in between. The CDR3 loop is CASSSGSPRSPLHF. In nucleotides, the CDR3 is TGTGCCAGCAGTTCGGGATCGCCGAGGTCACCCCTCCACTTT.

V gene TRBV19 combines with J gene TRBJ2-1, with 9 nucleotides matching TRBD1. Germline CDR1 LNHDA, CDR2 SQIVND (reference sequence). This CDR3 is built from 18 residues. V was clipped by 4 bases and J by 4 bases; unmatched bases: 14. The CDR3 spells CASSNLASGTGIYNEQFF. The CDR3, as DNA: TGTGCCAGTAGTAATTTGGCAAGTGGGACAGGGATTTACAATGAGCAGTTCTTC.

V is TRBV2 and J is TRBJ1-6; D gene uncertain. Germline V gives CDR1 SNHLY, CDR2 FYNNEI. Trimming stripped 4 bases from V and 6 bases from J, with 13 bases between. This CDR3 has 15 amino acids. In nucleotides, the CDR3 is TGTGCCAGCAGTGTAAACCGGGTCCTTAATTCACCCCTCCACTTT. Protein: CASSVNRVLNSPLHF.

In its sample, this clone was seen a few times. Other DNA sequences of this sample code for an identical CDR3. The CDR3 protein is CASSGRSSGEQYF. CDR3 DNA sequence: TGTGCCAGTAGCGGGAGGTCCTCTGGGGAGCAGTACTTC. The chain is built from TRBV19 and TRBJ2-7; 7 bases line up with TRBD2. V lost 6 bases to trimming and J lost 7 bases; unmatched junction nucleotides: 9. CDR1 is LNHDA, CDR2 SQIVND, per germline (reference sequence). The CDR3 has 13 residues. The variable domain in full, with the rest retrieved from reference TRBV19 and TRBJ2-7, is DGGITQSPKYLFRKEGQNVTLSCEQNLNHDAMYWYRQDPGQGLRLIYYSQIVNDFQKGDIAEGYSVSREKKESFPLTVTSAQKNPTAFYLCASSGRSSGEQYFGPGTRLTVT.

This clone has a handful of counts. The V gene is TRBV29-1, the J gene TRBJ2-3, with D unclear. CDR3 size: 15 residues. Germline loops: CDR1 SQVTM, CDR2 ANQGSEA. The ends were cut back, 4 bases at V and 0 bases at J, with 14 bases in the middle. CDR3 sequence: CSVVFLRPSTDTQYF. As DNA, the CDR3 is TGCAGCGTTGTGTTTTTACGGCCTAGCACAGATACGCAGTATTTT.

The chain carries TRBV6-2 or TRBV6-3 and TRBJ1-1, with D maybe TRBD1 (6 bases). Germline V CDR1 and CDR2: MNHEY, SVGEGT. Trimming took off 0 bases at V and 5 bases at J, with 16 bases between the two ends. This CDR3 comprises 16 residues. The CDR3 DNA sequence: TGTGCCAGCAGTTACTCGATATGGGGGGGCTGGACTGAAGCTTTCTTT. As protein: CASSYSIWGGWTEAFF.

The chain uses TRBV5-6 and TRBJ1-4, with 10 positions matching TRBD1. The V gene's germline CDR1 is SGHDT and CDR2 YYEEEE. The junction had 14 bases not matched to a gene; V was cut back by 4 bases and J by 8 bases. The CDR3 totals 17 residues. CDR3 sequence reads: CASSPPRGQGSDEKLFF. The DNA of the CDR3 is TGTGCCAGCAGCCCCCCCCGGGGACAGGGGTCGGACGAAAAACTGTTTTTT. The whole variable domain, remainder taken from reference TRBV5-6 and TRBJ1-4, is DAGVTQSPTHLIKTRGQQVTLRCSPKSGHDTVSWYQQALGQGPQFIFQYYEEEERQRGNFPDRFSGHQFPNYSSELNVNALLLGDSALYLCASSPPRGQGSDEKLFFGSGTQLSVL.

The genes are TRBV30 and TRBJ1-6; D is perhaps TRBD1 (6 bases). The germline CDR1 and CDR2 sequences are GTSNPN and SVGIG (reference sequence). The ends were cut back, 0 bases at V and 7 bases at J, with 16 bases in the middle. This CDR3 comprises 16 residues. The CDR3 protein is CAWSVLSRQVNSPLHF. CDR3 bases: TGTGCCTGGAGTGTACTATCCAGACAGGTCAATTCACCCCTCCACTTT.

This clone was seen just once. The chain recombines TRBV5-4 with TRBJ2-7; 10 nucleotides line up with TRBD1. With 5 bases clipped from V and 5 bases from J, the junction kept 10 bases outside the gene matches. Per the germline V gene, CDR1 is SGHNT and CDR2 is YYREEE (reference sequence). This CDR3 comprises 15 residues. CDR3 amino acids: CASSHPGQGSHEQYF. CDR3 sequence (DNA): TGTGCCAGCAGTCACCCGGGACAGGGGTCCCACGAGCAGTACTTC.

The V and J genes are TRBV18 and TRBJ2-5; TRBD2 aligns across 8 bases. The J segment lost 2 bases and the V segment lost 6 bases, leaving 8 bases of the junction unmatched. This CDR3 spans 15 amino acids. Germline V lookup: CDR1 KGHSH, CDR2 LQKENI. CDR3 amino acids: CASSRKAGAQETQYF. The CDR3, as DNA: TGTGCCAGCTCCCGAAAAGCGGGGGCTCAAGAGACCCAGTACTTC.